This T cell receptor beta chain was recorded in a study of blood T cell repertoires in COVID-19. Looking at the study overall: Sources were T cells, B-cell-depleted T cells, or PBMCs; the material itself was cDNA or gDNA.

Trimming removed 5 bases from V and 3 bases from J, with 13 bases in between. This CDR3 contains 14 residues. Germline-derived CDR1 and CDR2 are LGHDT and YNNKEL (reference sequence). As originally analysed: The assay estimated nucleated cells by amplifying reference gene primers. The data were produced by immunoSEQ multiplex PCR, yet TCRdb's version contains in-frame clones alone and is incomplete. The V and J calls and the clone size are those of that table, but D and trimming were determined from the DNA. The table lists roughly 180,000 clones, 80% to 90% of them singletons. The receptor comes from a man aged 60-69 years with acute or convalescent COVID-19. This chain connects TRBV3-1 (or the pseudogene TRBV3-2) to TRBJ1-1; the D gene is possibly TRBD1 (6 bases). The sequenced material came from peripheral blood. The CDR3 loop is CASSFRGGDTEAFF. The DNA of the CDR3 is TGTGCCAGCAGCTTCAGGGGCGGTGACACTGAAGCTTTCTTT.